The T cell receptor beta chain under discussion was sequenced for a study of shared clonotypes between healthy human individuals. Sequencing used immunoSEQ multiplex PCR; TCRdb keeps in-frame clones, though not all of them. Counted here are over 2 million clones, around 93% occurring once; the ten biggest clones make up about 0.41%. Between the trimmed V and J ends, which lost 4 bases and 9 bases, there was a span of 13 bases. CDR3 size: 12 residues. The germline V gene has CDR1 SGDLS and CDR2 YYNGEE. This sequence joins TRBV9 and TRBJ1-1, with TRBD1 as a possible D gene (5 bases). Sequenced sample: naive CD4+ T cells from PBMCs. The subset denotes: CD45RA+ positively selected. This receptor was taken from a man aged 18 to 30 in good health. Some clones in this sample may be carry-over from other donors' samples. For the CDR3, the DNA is TGTGCCAGCAGCCGGGACTCAGGGAAAGCTTTCTTT. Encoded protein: CASSRDSGKAFF.